The 11 T cell receptor beta chains reported below all come from one sample, sequenced in a study of T cells in Graves' hyperthyroidism and ophthalmopathy. Researchers took RNA transcripts and amplified the TCR beta CDR3 regions from them. First-round RT-PCR with HTBI primers amplified the TCR CDR3 region. TCRdb processed the multiplex PCR reads anew with MiXCR; each CDR3 protein has one entry. Among 300,000 to 500,000 distinct CDR3 sequences, around an eighth were seen once, and the ten largest hold 25% to 30%. The sample taken for sequencing was blood. These receptor sequences come from a man over 45 with Graves' ophthalmopathy.

A few counts support this clonotype. The gene calls are TRBV5-1 and TRBJ1-1; D unresolved. CDR3 length equals 14 residues. Trimming pared 4 bases from V and 1 base from J, leaving 11 bases between. Germline CDR1 is SGHRS and CDR2 is YFSETQ. Written as DNA, the CDR3 is TGCGCCAGCAGCCCCGTAAGACCGAACACTGAAGCTTTCTTT. This encodes CASSPVRPNTEAFF.

This chain links TRBV20-1 with TRBJ2-5, with 9 bases fitting TRBD2. The CDR3 has 14 amino acids. Trimming took 6 bases from V and 5 from J; bases not matched to a gene: 10. Germline values: CDR1 DFQATT, CDR2 SNEGSKA (reference sequence). The DNA of the CDR3 is TGCAGTGCCCTCATAGCGGGAGTCGGGGAGACCCAGTACTTC. Translated: CSALIAGVGETQYF.

In this sample, this clonotype turned up many times. The chain carries TRBV18 and TRBJ2-2; D call uncertain. With 3 bases removed from V and 1 base from J, the gap between germline ends came to 12 bases. The CDR3 is 16 amino acids. Germline CDR1 reads KGHSH; CDR2 reads LQKENI. The CDR3 DNA reads TGTGCCAGCTCACCTTGGCAGACCAAGAACACCGGGGAGCTGTTTTTT. This codes for CASSPWQTKNTGELFF.

This chain's CDR3 is CSVDRLAGGEQYF. The CDR3 coding sequence is TGCAGCGTTGATAGGCTAGCGGGAGGCGAGCAGTACTTC. V and J are TRBV29-1 and TRBJ2-7; TRBD2 matches at 11 bases. The CDR3 extends over 13 amino acids. After removal of 3 bases from V and 6 bases from J, the junction contained 4 bases not matched to a gene. Germline V gene data show CDR1 as SQVTM and CDR2 as ANQGSEA.

This chain links TRBV6-2 or TRBV6-3 with TRBJ1-5; perhaps TRBD1 as D (6 bases). With 7 bases removed from V and 5 bases from J, the gap between germline ends came to 18 bases. The CDR3 extends over 15 amino acids. CDR1 and CDR2 from the germline V gene are MNHEY and SVGEGT. CDR3 coding DNA: TGTGCCAGCACCCCGGGGGGGCAAGGCGATCAGCCCCAGCATTTT. Amino acid sequence: CASTPGGQGDQPQHF.

The chain couples TRBV7-3 to TRBJ2-2; 10 nucleotides align to TRBD2. CDR1 and CDR2 from the germline V gene are SGHTA and FQGTGA. There are 15 residues in the CDR3. Trimming cost V 3 bases and J 4 bases; bases outside gene matches: 2. The CDR3 nucleotides are TGTGCCAGCAGCTTCCCTAGCGGGAGCACCGGGGAGCTGTTTTTT. Protein: CASSFPSGSTGELFF.

This clonotype was picked up many times. The chain uses TRBV2 and TRBJ2-1; tentatively, D is TRBD2 (6 bases). With 4 bases removed from V and 10 bases from J, the gap between germline ends came to 17 bases. This CDR3 is built from 14 residues. Germline CDR1 SNHLY, CDR2 FYNNEI. CDR3 protein: CASSGGAGSYEQFF. CDR3 sequence (DNA): TGTGCCAGCAGTGGGGGTGCGGGAAGTTACGAGCAGTTCTTC.

This chain uses TRBV19 with TRBJ2-2; D unclear. Germline CDR1 and CDR2: LNHDA and SQIVND (reference sequence). The ends were cut back, 5 bases at V and 0 bases at J, with 19 bases in the middle. The CDR3 is 18 residues long. CDR3 DNA sequence: TGTGCCAGTAGTGAAGATCCCCCAGGAGCCTCGAACACCGGGGAGCTGTTTTTT. Protein sequence: CASSEDPPGASNTGELFF.

This clonotype occurred many times. The chain couples TRBV15 to TRBJ2-1; perhaps TRBD2 as D (6 bases). The CDR3 is made up of 15 amino acids. V gave up 4 bases and J gave up 4 bases, with 14 bases separating them. In germline, CDR1 is LNHNV, CDR2 YYDKDF (reference sequence). For the CDR3, the DNA is TGTGCCACCAGCAACCGGGTAGCGGTATACAATGAGCAGTTCTTC. As protein: CATSNRVAVYNEQFF.

This clonotype was detected many times. The chain recombines TRBV9 with TRBJ2-1; 7 bases agree with TRBD1. CDR3 length equals 14 residues. Germline CDR1 SGDLS, CDR2 YYNGEE. V gave up 3 bases and J gave up 8 bases; unmatched junction bases: 8. This chain's CDR3 is CASSATGTIDEQFF. CDR3 nucleotide sequence: TGTGCCAGCAGCGCGACAGGGACGATAGATGAGCAGTTCTTC.

This clonotype was picked up many times. The rearrangement links TRBV3-1 to TRBJ1-1; D remains ambiguous. V was pared by 3 bases and J by 1 base, with 21 bases between. Germline V gene sequence: CDR1 LGHDT, CDR2 YNNKEL (reference sequence). There are 18 residues in the CDR3. This CDR3 is CASSQGFGRNLGNTEAFF. The CDR3 DNA follows: TGTGCCAGCAGCCAGGGGTTCGGCAGGAACTTGGGGAACACTGAAGCTTTCTTT.